This T cell receptor beta chain was recorded in a study of cytomegalovirus exposure and HLA in healthy donors. Study-wide findings and caveats: Immune exposure data for these donors was limited to CMV serostatus. Presence/absence analysis assumed near-uniform sequencing depth across donors.

Trimming removed 8 bases from V and 3 bases from J; junction bases left unmatched: 4. The CDR3 is 14 amino acids. Germline V gene lookup returns CDR1 ENHRY and CDR2 SYGVKD. The PCR used 60 Vbeta and 13 Jbeta primers. TCRdb's copy holds only in-frame clones and misses some; the assay was immunoSEQ multiplex PCR. The sample consists of just over 150,000 clones, 60% to 80% of them appearing once. Worth noting for this clone: Its antigen is still unknown.

While unrecorded immune exposures were likely, the donors were nominally healthy when sampled. The TCR was taken from a woman aged 50 to 60 in good health and CMV-seropositive. V gene TRBV10-3 combines with J gene TRBJ2-2, with TRBD2 matching over 9 bases. Sequenced material: PBMCs. CDR3 sequence: CAIAKREDTGELFF. CDR3 sequence (DNA): TGTGCCATCGCGAAGCGGGAGGACACCGGGGAGCTGTTTTTT.